The 15 T cell receptor beta chains below all came from one sample that was sequenced in a study of blood T cells in healthy people across ages. Alongside a J-beta primer mix, a sample-barcoded 5' primer served in a second PCR lasting roughly 6 to 11 cycles. TCRdb re-called the 5' RACE reads with MiXCR, one entry per CDR3 protein. Here the sample spans roughly 1.6 million distinct CDR3 sequences, roughly 32% being singletons. The specimen was blood. The receptors were sampled from a woman aged 25-40 years in good health.

There are a few counts of this clonotype. The rearrangement links TRBV5-1 to TRBJ2-1, with D hard to call. The CDR3 length is 13 residues. CDR1 and CDR2 from the germline V gene are SGHRS and YFSETQ. V dropped 3 bases and J dropped 9 bases, with 13 bases sitting between them. The CDR3: CASSWTGKGEQFF. In DNA form, the CDR3 reads TGCGCCAGCAGCTGGACGGGCAAGGGTGAGCAGTTCTTC.

This clonotype was found a few times. J is TRBJ2-7 and V is TRBV7-9, with D unclear. CDR1 is SEHNR and CDR2 is FQNEAQ in the germline V gene (reference sequence). The CDR3 runs to 15 residues. The V and J ends lost 7 bases and 4 bases respectively, with 20 bases between them. The CDR3 loop is CASKNGSGAWYEQYF. Written as DNA, the CDR3 is TGTGCCAGCAAGAACGGGTCTGGAGCTTGGTACGAGCAGTACTTC.

This clonotype turned up a few times. V is TRBV19 and J is TRBJ1-5; D perhaps matches TRBD1 (5 bases). The germline CDR1 and CDR2 sequences are LNHDA and SQIVND (reference sequence). V lost 8 bases and J 6 bases, leaving 11 bases between the germline ends. The CDR3 length is 12 residues. Written as DNA, the CDR3 is TGTGCCAGTTGTGAGGGGAGTCAGCCCCAGCATTTT. Residues: CASCEGSQPQHF.

This chain uses TRBV28 with TRBJ2-7, with a possible D match to TRBD2 (7 bases). CDR3 length equals 15 residues. CDR1 MDHEN and CDR2 SYDVKM come from the germline V gene. V was shortened by 5 bases and J by 2 bases, with 16 bases between the two germline ends. This CDR3 is CASSGVGRGPYEQYF. For the CDR3, the DNA is TGTGCCAGCAGTGGGGTAGGGCGGGGGCCCTACGAGCAGTACTTC.

The CDR3 spells CASSPPGERETQYF. Here the CDR3 DNA reads TGTGCCAGCAGTCCGCCGGGGGAAAGGGAGACCCAGTACTTC. The chain links TRBV27 to TRBJ2-5; TRBD2 is a possible D gene (6 bases). Per the germline V gene, CDR1 is MNHEY and CDR2 is SMNVEV (reference sequence). The CDR3 length is 14 residues. V lost 5 bases to trimming and J lost 5 bases, with 15 bases between them.

V usage is TRBV9 and J usage is TRBJ2-7; possible D gene TRBD1, 6 bases. CDR3 length: 15 amino acids. Germline V gives CDR1 SGDLS, CDR2 YYNGEE. Trimming pared 0 bases from V and 7 bases from J, leaving 17 bases between. In nucleotides, the CDR3 is TGTGCCAGCAGCGTAGGCCCAACAGGGTCAGGTGAGCAGTACTTC. Translation gives CASSVGPTGSGEQYF.

The sample holds a few counts of this clonotype. The J gene is TRBJ2-1, the V gene TRBV4-1; D is unclear. Trimming cost V 5 bases and J 6 bases, with 11 bases left between them. Looked up from germline, CDR1 is MGHRA and CDR2 is YSYEKL. The CDR3 length is 13 residues. The CDR3 nucleotides read TGCGCCAGCAGCTCAGCCCAGTCCAATGAGCAGTTCTTC. This translates into CASSSAQSNEQFF.

This clonotype has a count of ten or more. The chain carries TRBV29-1 and TRBJ2-1; D unclear. Trimming shortened V by 6 bases and J by 8 bases, and 8 bases separated the two germline ends. Per germline, CDR1 SQVTM and CDR2 ANQGSEA. CDR3 length equals 10 residues. Written as DNA, the CDR3 is TGCAGCGTGGGCGAGGATGAGCAGTTCTTC. It yields the protein CSVGEDEQFF.

This clonotype was counted between two and nine times. This chain connects TRBV7-9 to TRBJ2-7; D not certain. CDR3 length equals 12 residues. The germline V gene has CDR1 SEHNR and CDR2 FQNEAQ (reference sequence). V was trimmed by 7 bases and J by 2 bases, leaving 9 bases between them. The CDR3 DNA reads TGTGCCAGCACCGTCGGCCCCTACGAGCAGTACTTC. Amino acids: CASTVGPYEQYF.

J is TRBJ2-7 and V is TRBV10-3; 8 bases fit TRBD2. V was pared by 2 bases and J by 0 bases, with 9 bases of the junction left unmatched. Germline V gene lookup returns CDR1 ENHRY and CDR2 SYGVKD. The CDR3 has 17 amino acids. CDR3 in amino acids: CAISEPFTSGTSYEQYF. As DNA, the CDR3 is TGTGCCATCAGTGAGCCCTTTACTAGCGGAACCTCCTACGAGCAGTACTTC.

CDR3 sequence: CASSLFSRRTDTQYF. The CDR3 nucleotides are TGCGCCAGCAGTCTCTTTTCCCGCCGCACAGATACGCAGTATTTT. The rearrangement joins TRBV5-1 to TRBJ2-3; no firm D call. The V and J ends lost 5 bases and 1 base respectively, with 14 bases between them. The CDR3 consists of 15 residues. CDR1 is SGHRS, CDR2 YFSETQ, per germline. Looking up the rest from reference TRBV5-1 and TRBJ2-3 gives the full variable domain: KAGVTQTPRYLIKTRGQQVTLSCSPISGHRSVSWYQQTPGQGLQFLFEYFSETQRNKGNFPGRFSGRQFSNSRSEMNVSTLELGDSALYLCASSLFSRRTDTQYFGPGTRLTVL.

The chain uses TRBV27 and TRBJ2-3; D might be TRBD1 or TRBD2, each matching 6 bases. The CDR3 is 15 amino acids. Germline CDR1 and CDR2: MNHEY and SMNVEV (reference sequence). V was trimmed by 3 bases and J by 6 bases, leaving 16 bases between them. The CDR3 reads CASSLEGGTHDTQYF. DNA of the CDR3: TGTGCCAGCAGTTTGGAGGGGGGCACACATGATACGCAGTATTTT.

The chain couples TRBV12-3 or TRBV12-4 to TRBJ2-2; no reliable D call. The V and J ends lost 6 bases and 1 base respectively, with 9 bases between them. CDR3 length: 14 amino acids. The CDR3 DNA reads as TGTGCCAGCAGCCCCCTTTTGAACACCGGGGAGCTGTTTTTT. Encoded protein: CASSPLLNTGELFF.

The chain is built from TRBV3-1 and TRBJ2-3, with D perhaps TRBD2 (5 bases). This CDR3 is built from 16 residues. Germline CDR1 and CDR2: LGHDT and YNNKEL (reference sequence). The V and J ends lost 4 bases and 9 bases respectively, with 23 bases between them. In DNA, the CDR3 is TGTGCCAGCAGCCCCGACTATCGGCGGAAGATAGGGACGCAGTATTTT. The encoded protein is CASSPDYRRKIGTQYF.

The genes are TRBV14 and TRBJ2-1; 7 bases fit TRBD1. V dropped 0 bases and J dropped 2; count of bases not matched to a gene: 10. The CDR3 consists of 18 residues. Germline V gene data show CDR1 as SGHDN and CDR2 as FVKESK. CDR3 bases: TGTGCCAGCAGCCAAGACCCGCGGACAGGTCTCACCTACAATGAGCAGTTCTTC. The encoded protein is CASSQDPRTGLTYNEQFF. The variable domain in full, with the rest retrieved from reference TRBV14 and TRBJ2-1, is EAGVTQFPSHSVIEKGQTVTLRCDPISGHDNLYWYRRVMGKEIKFLLHFVKESKQDESGMPNNRFLAERTGGTYSTLKVQPAELEDSGVYFCASSQDPRTGLTYNEQFFGPGTRLTVL.